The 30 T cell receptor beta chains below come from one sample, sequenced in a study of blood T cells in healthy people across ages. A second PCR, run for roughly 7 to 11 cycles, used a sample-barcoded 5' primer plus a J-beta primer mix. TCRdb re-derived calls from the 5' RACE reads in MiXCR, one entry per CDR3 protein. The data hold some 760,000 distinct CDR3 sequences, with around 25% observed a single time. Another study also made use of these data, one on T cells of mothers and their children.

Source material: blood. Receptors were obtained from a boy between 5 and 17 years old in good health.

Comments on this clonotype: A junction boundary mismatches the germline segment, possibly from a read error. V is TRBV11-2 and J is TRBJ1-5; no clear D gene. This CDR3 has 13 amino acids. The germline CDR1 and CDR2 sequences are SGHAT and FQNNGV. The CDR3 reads CAGSLSRYQPQHF. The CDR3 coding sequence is TGTGCCGGCAGCTTATCCCGTTATCAGCCCCAGCATTTT.

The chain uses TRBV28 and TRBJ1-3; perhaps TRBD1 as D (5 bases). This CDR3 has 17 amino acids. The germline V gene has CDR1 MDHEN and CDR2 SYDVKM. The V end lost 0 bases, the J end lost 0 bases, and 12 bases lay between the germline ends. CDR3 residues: CASSLWGPRGSGNTIYF. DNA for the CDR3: TGTGCCAGCAGTTTATGGGGGCCTAGGGGCTCTGGAAACACCATATATTTT.

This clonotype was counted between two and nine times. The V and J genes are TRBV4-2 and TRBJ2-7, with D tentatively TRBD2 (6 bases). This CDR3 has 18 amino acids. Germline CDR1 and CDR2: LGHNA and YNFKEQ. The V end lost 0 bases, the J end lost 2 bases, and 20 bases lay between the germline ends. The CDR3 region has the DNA TGTGCCAGCAGCCAAGAAAATCCGGGGGTTGGAGTGCCCTACGAGCAGTACTTC. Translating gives CASSQENPGVGVPYEQYF.

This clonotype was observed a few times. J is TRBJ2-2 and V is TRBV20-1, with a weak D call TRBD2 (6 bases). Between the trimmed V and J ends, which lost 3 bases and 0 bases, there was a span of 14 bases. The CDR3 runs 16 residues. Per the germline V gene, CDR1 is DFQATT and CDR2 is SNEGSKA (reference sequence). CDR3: CSARSLPGANTGELFF. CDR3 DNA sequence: TGCAGTGCTAGGTCTCTGCCGGGAGCGAACACCGGGGAGCTGTTTTTT.

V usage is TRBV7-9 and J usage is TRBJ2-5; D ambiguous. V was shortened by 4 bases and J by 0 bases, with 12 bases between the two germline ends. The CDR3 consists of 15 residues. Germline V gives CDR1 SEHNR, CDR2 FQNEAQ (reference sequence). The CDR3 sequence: CASSSRPPDQETQYF. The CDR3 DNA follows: TGTGCCAGCAGCTCTAGGCCGCCGGACCAAGAGACCCAGTACTTC.

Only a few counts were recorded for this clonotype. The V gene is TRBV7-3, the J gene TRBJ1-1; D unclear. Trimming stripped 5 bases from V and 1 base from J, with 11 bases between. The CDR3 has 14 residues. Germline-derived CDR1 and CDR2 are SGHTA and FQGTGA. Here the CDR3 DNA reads TGTGCCAGCAGCGTGGAGGGAACGAACACTGAAGCTTTCTTT. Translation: CASSVEGTNTEAFF.

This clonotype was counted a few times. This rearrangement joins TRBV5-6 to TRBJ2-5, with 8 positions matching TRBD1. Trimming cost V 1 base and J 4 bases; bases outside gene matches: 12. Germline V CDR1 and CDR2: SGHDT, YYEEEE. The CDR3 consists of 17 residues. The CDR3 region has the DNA TGTGCCAGCAGCTTGAGCGTGGGACAGGACGCAAGAGAGACCCAGTACTTC. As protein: CASSLSVGQDARETQYF. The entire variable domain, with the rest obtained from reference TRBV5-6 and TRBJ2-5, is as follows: DAGVTQSPTHLIKTRGQQVTLRCSPKSGHDTVSWYQQALGQGPQFIFQYYEEEERQRGNFPDRFSGHQFPNYSSELNVNALLLGDSALYLCASSLSVGQDARETQYFGPGTRLLVL.

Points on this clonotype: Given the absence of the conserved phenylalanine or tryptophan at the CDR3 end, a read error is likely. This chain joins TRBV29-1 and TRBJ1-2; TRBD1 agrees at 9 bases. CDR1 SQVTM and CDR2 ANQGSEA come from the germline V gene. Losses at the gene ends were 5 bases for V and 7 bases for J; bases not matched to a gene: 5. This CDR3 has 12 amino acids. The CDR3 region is CSVPGTGSGYTS. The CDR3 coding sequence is TGCAGCGTTCCCGGGACAGGGAGTGGCTACACCTCC.

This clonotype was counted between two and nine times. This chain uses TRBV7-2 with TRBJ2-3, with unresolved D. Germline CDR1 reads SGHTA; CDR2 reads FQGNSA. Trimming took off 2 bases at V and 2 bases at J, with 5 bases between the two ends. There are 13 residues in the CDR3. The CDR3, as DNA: TGTGCCAGCAGCTTATTCCCCACAGATACGCAGTATTTT. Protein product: CASSLFPTDTQYF.

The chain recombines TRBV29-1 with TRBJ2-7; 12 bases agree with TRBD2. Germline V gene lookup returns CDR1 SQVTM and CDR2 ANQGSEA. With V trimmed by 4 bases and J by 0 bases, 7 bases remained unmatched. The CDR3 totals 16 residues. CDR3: CSVAGGLAGSSYEQYF. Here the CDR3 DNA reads TGCAGCGTTGCCGGGGGACTAGCGGGCTCCTCCTACGAGCAGTACTTC.

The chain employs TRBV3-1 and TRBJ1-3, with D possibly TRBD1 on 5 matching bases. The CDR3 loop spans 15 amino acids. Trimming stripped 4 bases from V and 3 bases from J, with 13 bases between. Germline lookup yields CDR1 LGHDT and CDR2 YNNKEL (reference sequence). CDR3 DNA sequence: TGTGCCAGCAGCCCAAAGACAGTTATTGGAAACACCATATATTTT. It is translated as CASSPKTVIGNTIYF.

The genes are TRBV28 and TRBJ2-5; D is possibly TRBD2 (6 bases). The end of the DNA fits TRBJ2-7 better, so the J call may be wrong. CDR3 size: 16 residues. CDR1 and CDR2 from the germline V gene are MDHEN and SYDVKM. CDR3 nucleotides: TGTGCCAGCAGTTTCTCTCGAGGACTAAACTCCTACGAGCAGTACTTC. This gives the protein CASSFSRGLNSYEQYF.

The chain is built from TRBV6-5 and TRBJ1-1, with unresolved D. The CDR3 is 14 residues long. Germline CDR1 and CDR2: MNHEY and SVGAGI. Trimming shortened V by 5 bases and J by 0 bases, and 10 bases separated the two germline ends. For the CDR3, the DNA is TGTGCCAGCAGTAGATCTTGGGTGAACACTGAAGCTTTCTTT. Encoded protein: CASSRSWVNTEAFF.

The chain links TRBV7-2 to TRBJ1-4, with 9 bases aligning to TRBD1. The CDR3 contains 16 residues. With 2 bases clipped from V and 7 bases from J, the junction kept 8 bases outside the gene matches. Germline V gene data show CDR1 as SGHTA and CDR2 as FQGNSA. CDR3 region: CASSLPGGQGSEKLFF. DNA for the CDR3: TGTGCCAGCAGCTTACCTGGAGGACAGGGGAGTGAAAAACTGTTTTTT. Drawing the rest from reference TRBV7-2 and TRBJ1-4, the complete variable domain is GAGVSQSPSNKVTEKGKDVELRCDPISGHTALYWYRQSLGQGLEFLIYFQGNSAPDKSGLPSDRFSAERTGGSVSTLTIQRTQQEDSAVYLCASSLPGGQGSEKLFFGSGTQLSVL.

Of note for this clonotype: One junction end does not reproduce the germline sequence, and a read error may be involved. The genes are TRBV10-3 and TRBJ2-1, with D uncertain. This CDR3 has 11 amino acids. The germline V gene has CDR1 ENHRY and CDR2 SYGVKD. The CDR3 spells CAISEGLKKIF. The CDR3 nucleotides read TGTGCCATCAGTGAGGGCCTCAAAAAGATCTTC.

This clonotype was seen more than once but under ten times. The CDR3 loop is CASSPSGGIDTQYF. CDR3 DNA: TGTGCCAGCTCACCATCAGGGGGGATAGATACGCAGTATTTT. The chain joins TRBV18 to TRBJ2-3; possibly TRBD1 for D (7 bases). CDR1 is KGHSH, CDR2 LQKENI, per germline. The CDR3 runs to 14 residues. Trimming shortened V by 2 bases and J by 5 bases, and 11 bases separated the two germline ends.

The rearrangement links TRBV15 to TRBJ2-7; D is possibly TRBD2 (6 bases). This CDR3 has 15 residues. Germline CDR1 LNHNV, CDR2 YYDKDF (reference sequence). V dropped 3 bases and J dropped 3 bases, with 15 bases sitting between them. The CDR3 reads CATSSPGEHHYEQYF. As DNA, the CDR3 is TGTGCCACCAGCAGTCCGGGGGAACATCACTACGAGCAGTACTTC.

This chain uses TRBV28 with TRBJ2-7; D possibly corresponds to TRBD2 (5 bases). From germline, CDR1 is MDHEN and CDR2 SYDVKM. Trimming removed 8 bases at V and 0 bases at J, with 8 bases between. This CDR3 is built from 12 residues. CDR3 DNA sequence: TGTGCCAGCTACGGGAACTCCTACGAGCAGTACTTC. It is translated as CASYGNSYEQYF.

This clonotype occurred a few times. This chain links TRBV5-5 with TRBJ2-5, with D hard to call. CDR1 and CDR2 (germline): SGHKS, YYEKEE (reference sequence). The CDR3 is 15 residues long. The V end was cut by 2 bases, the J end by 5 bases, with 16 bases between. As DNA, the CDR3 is TGTGCCAGCAGCTTCCGACAACCAGTCGGGGAGACCCAGTACTTC. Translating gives CASSFRQPVGETQYF.

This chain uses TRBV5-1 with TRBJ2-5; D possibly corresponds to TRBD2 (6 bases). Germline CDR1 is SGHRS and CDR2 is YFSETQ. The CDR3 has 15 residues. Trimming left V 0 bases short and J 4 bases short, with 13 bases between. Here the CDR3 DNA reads TGCGCCAGCAGCTTGGGCCGGGACTTGAGAGAGACCCAGTACTTC. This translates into CASSLGRDLRETQYF. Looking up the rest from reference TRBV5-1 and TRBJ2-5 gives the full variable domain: KAGVTQTPRYLIKTRGQQVTLSCSPISGHRSVSWYQQTPGQGLQFLFEYFSETQRNKGNFPGRFSGRQFSNSRSEMNVSTLELGDSALYLCASSLGRDLRETQYFGPGTRLLVL.

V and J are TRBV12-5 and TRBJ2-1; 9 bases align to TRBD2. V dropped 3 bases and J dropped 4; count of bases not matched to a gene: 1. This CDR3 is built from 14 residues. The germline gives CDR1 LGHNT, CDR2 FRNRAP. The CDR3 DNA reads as TGTGCTAGTGGTTTACTAGCGGGTTACAATGAGCAGTTCTTC. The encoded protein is CASGLLAGYNEQFF.

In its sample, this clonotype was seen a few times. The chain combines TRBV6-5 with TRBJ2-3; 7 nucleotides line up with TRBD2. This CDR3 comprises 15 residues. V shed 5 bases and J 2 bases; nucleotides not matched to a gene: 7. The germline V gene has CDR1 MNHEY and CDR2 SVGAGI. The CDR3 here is CASSRQAGTTDTQYF. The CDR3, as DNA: TGTGCCAGCAGTCGTCAAGCGGGAACCACAGATACGCAGTATTTT.

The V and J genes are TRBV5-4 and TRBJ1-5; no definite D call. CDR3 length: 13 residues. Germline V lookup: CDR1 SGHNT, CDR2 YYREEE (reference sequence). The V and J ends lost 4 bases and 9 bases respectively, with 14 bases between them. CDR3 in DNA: TGTGCCAGCAGCATCGACGGTGCGTGGCCCCAGCATTTT. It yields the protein CASSIDGAWPQHF.

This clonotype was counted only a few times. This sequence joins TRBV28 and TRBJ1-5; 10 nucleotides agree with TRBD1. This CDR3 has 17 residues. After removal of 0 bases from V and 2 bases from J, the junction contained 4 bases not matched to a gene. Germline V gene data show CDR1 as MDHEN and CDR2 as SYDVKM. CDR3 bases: TGTGCCAGCAGTTTATGGGGGACAGGGGTGGGCAATCAGCCCCAGCATTTT. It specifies CASSLWGTGVGNQPQHF.

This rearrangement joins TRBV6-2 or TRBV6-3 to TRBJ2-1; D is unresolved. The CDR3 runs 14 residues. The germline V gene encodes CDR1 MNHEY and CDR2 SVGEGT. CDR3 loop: CSGRQVASYNEQFF. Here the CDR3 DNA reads TGTTCCGGCAGGCAAGTTGCTTCCTACAATGAGCAGTTCTTC.

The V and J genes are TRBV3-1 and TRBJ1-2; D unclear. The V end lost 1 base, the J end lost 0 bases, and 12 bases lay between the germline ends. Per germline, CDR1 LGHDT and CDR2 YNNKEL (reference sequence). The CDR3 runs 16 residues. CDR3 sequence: CASSQGTYKSNYGYTF. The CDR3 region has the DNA TGTGCCAGCAGCCAAGGGACTTACAAGTCTAACTATGGCTACACCTTC.

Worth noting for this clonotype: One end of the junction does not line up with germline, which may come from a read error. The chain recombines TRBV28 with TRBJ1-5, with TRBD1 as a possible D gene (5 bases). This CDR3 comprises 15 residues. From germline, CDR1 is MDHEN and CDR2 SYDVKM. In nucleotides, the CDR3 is TGTGCCACGTTGGCCACTCAGGGACCCTACACGCCCCAGCACTTT. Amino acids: CATLATQGPYTPQHF.

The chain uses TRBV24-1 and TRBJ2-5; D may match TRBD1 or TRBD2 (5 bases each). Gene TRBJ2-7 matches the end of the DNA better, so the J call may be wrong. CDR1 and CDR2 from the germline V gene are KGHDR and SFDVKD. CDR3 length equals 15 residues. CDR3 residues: CATSDSGTDSYEQYF. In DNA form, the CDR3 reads TGTGCCACCAGTGATTCGGGGACCGACTCCTACGAGCAGTACTTC.

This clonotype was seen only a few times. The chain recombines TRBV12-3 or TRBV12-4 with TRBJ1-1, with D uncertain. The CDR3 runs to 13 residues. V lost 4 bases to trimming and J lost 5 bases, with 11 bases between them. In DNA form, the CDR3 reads TGTGCCAGCAGTTGGGGTAGTTGGACTGAAGCTTTCTTT. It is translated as CASSWGSWTEAFF.

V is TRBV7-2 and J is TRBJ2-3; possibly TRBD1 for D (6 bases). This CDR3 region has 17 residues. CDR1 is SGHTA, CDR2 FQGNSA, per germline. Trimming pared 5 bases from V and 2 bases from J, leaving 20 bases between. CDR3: CASSIFRAGALTDTQYF. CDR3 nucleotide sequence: TGTGCCAGCAGCATATTCAGGGCAGGGGCCCTCACAGATACGCAGTATTTT.